Each of the 12 T cell receptor beta chains below was sequenced from the same sample in a study of blood T cell repertoires in COVID-19. Some clones are missing from TCRdb's copy, which holds only in-frame ones; the method was immunoSEQ multiplex PCR. Among 60,000 to 70,000 clones listed, about nine tenths were seen once. The specimen was peripheral blood. The receptors were gathered from a human donor in a cohort sampled during active COVID-19.

The chain has TRBV6-6 and TRBJ1-4; D remains ambiguous. The CDR3 extends over 12 amino acids. Germline values: CDR1 MNHNY, CDR2 SVGAGI (reference sequence). V was trimmed by 6 bases and J by 5 bases, leaving 7 bases between them. The CDR3 coding sequence is TGTGCCAGCAGCCCAGTGAATGAAAAACTGTTTTTT. This translates into CASSPVNEKLFF.

The chain has TRBV7-3 and TRBJ1-2, with TRBD1 as a possible D gene (6 bases). V lost 5 bases and J lost 8, with 24 bases in between. There are 16 residues in the CDR3. CDR1 is SGHTA and CDR2 is FQGTGA in the germline V gene. The DNA for the CDR3 is TGTGCCAGCAGCCCTCTTGGGGCCCAGGGGCCGCGAGGCTACACCTTC. It encodes CASSPLGAQGPRGYTF.

The rearrangement uses TRBV29-1 and TRBJ2-1; the D is unclear. CDR1 and CDR2 from the germline V gene are SQVTM and ANQGSEA. The CDR3 loop spans 13 amino acids. Trimming took off 3 bases at V and 6 bases at J, with 12 bases between the two ends. The CDR3 DNA follows: TGCAGCGTTGATCTAGTCGTCGGCAATGAGCAGTTCTTC. As protein: CSVDLVVGNEQFF.

The chain has TRBV28 and TRBJ1-6, with no clear D. V was clipped by 5 bases and J by 5 bases, with 16 bases between them. Germline V lookup: CDR1 MDHEN, CDR2 SYDVKM. CDR3 length equals 16 residues. This chain's CDR3 is CASSRFHGSDNSPLHF. The CDR3 region has the DNA TGTGCCAGCAGTCGGTTCCATGGGAGCGATAATTCACCCCTCCACTTT.

The chain joins TRBV6-1 to TRBJ2-1; TRBD2 agrees at 10 bases. The CDR3 extends over 17 amino acids. The junction had 11 bases not matched to a gene; V was cut back by 2 bases and J by 7 bases. Germline values: CDR1 MNHNS, CDR2 SASEGT. As DNA, the CDR3 is TGTGCCAGCAGTGAACGGGCTAGCGGGGGTAGTAAGAATGAGCAGTTCTTC. Translated, it gives CASSERASGGSKNEQFF.

The chain is built from TRBV29-1 and TRBJ2-1; 12 bases line up with TRBD2. Unmatched junction bases numbered 6, after V lost 6 bases and J lost 0 bases. The CDR3 extends over 16 amino acids. From germline, CDR1 is SQVTM and CDR2 ANQGSEA. Here the CDR3 DNA reads TGCAGCGTCAGGACTAGCGGGACCTACTCCTACAATGAGCAGTTCTTC. Protein product: CSVRTSGTYSYNEQFF.

The V gene is TRBV6-5, the J gene TRBJ2-4; TRBD2 is a possible D gene (5 bases). Trimming took off 2 bases at V and 5 bases at J, with 10 bases between the two ends. This CDR3 is 14 amino acids long. Germline V gene lookup returns CDR1 MNHEY and CDR2 SVGAGI. The CDR3 protein is CASSYQVGENIQYF. DNA of the CDR3: TGTGCCAGCAGTTACCAAGTCGGGGAAAACATTCAGTACTTC.

V and J are TRBV3-1 (or the pseudogene TRBV3-2) and TRBJ2-5; 8 positions match TRBD1. Germline V gives CDR1 LGHDT, CDR2 YNNKEL (reference sequence). Trimming at V came to 6 bases and at J to 7 bases, leaving 4 bases not matched to a gene. The CDR3 runs to 12 residues. The CDR3 loop reads CASSLGTGTQYF. The CDR3 bases are TGTGCCAGCAGTCTAGGGACAGGGACCCAGTACTTC.

The rearrangement uses TRBV6-5 and TRBJ1-2; D is possibly TRBD1 (5 bases). Germline V CDR1 and CDR2: MNHEY, SVGAGI. The CDR3 runs 14 residues. V lost 6 bases and J lost 7, with 18 bases in between. The DNA of the CDR3 is TGTGCCAGCAGGGCCGGGGGGGGAAGAGCTGGCTACACCTTC. Protein sequence: CASRAGGGRAGYTF.

DNA of the CDR3: TGTGCCAGCAGCTCTGGGACAGGGCGGGAGACCCAGTACTTC. Residues: CASSSGTGRETQYF. The chain recombines TRBV7-2 with TRBJ2-5; 9 bases match TRBD1. The CDR3 runs to 14 residues. The V and J ends lost 4 bases and 5 bases, in that order; junction bases with no gene match: 5. Germline V gene sequence: CDR1 SGHTA, CDR2 FQGNSA.

This clone was recorded a few times. The chain has TRBV27 and TRBJ1-5; D unresolved. The CDR3 is 16 residues long. Germline lookup yields CDR1 MNHEY and CDR2 SMNVEV (reference sequence). Trimming took off 2 bases at V and 4 bases at J, with 15 bases between the two ends. The CDR3 DNA reads as TGTGCCAGCAGTTTAGTCGAGGAACGGATGAATCAGCCCCAGCATTTT. Translating it yields CASSLVEERMNQPQHF.

DNA of the CDR3: TGTGCCAGCAGCACAGGGTATCAAGAGACCCAGTACTTC. Translating it yields CASSTGYQETQYF. This chain connects TRBV9 to TRBJ2-5; D might be TRBD1 (6 bases). The CDR3 runs 13 residues. Germline lookup yields CDR1 SGDLS and CDR2 YYNGEE. With 4 bases removed from V and 2 bases from J, the gap between germline ends came to 9 bases.